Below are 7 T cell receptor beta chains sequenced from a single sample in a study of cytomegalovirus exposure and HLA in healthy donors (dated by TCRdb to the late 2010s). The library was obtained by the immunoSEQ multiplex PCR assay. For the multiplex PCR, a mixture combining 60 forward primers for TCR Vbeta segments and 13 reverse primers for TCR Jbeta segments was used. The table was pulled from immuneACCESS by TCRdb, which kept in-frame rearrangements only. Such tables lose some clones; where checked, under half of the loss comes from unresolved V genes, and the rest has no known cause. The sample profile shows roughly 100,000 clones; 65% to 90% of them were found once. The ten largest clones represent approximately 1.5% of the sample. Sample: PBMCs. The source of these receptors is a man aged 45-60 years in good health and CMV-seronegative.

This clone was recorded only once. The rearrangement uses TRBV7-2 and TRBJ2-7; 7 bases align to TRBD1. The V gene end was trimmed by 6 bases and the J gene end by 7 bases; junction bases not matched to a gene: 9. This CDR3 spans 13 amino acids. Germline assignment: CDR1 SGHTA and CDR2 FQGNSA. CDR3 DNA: TGTGCCAGCAGTCTTACAGGGGCGGGTGAGCAGTACTTC. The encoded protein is CASSLTGAGEQYF. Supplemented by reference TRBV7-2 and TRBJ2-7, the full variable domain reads GAGVSQSPSNKVTEKGKDVELRCDPISGHTALYWYRQSLGQGLEFLIYFQGNSAPDKSGLPSDRFSAERTGGSVSTLTIQRTQQEDSAVYLCASSLTGAGEQYFGPGTRLTVT.

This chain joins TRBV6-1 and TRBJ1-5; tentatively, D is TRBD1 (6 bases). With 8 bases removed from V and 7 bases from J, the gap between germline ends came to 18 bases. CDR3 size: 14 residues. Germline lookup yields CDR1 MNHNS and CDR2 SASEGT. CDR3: CASVQSTGGQPQHF. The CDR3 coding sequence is TGTGCCAGCGTCCAATCGACGGGGGGCCAGCCCCAGCATTTT.

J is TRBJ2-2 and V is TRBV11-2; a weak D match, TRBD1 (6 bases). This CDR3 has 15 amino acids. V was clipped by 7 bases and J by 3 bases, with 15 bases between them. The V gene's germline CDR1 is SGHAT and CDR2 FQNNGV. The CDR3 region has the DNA TGTGCCAGCAACCTTAACAGGGTTTACACCGGGGAGCTGTTTTTT. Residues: CASNLNRVYTGELFF.

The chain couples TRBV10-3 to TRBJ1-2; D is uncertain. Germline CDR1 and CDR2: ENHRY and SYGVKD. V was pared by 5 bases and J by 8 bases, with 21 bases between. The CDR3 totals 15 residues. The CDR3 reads CAISRVSEGDEGYTF. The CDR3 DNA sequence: TGTGCCATCAGTAGGGTCTCCGAGGGAGATGAAGGCTACACCTTC.

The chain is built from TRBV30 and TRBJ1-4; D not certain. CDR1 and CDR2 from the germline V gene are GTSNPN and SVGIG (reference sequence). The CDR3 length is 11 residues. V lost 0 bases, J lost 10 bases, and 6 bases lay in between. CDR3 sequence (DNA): TGTGCCTGGAGTGTCGAGGCAAAACTGTTTTTT. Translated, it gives CAWSVEAKLFF.

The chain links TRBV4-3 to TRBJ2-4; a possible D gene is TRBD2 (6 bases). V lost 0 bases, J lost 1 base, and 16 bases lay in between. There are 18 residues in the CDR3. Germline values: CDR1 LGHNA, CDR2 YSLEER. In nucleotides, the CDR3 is TGCGCCAGCAGCCAAGATTGGGTGACTAGTCGGGCCAAAAACATTCAGTACTTC. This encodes CASSQDWVTSRAKNIQYF.

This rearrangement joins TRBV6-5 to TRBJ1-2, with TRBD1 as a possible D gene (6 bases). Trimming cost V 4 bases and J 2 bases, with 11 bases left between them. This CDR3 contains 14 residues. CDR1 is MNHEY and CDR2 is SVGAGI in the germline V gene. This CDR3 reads CASSFTGSNYGYTF. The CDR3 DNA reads TGTGCCAGCAGTTTTACAGGGTCCAACTATGGCTACACCTTC.